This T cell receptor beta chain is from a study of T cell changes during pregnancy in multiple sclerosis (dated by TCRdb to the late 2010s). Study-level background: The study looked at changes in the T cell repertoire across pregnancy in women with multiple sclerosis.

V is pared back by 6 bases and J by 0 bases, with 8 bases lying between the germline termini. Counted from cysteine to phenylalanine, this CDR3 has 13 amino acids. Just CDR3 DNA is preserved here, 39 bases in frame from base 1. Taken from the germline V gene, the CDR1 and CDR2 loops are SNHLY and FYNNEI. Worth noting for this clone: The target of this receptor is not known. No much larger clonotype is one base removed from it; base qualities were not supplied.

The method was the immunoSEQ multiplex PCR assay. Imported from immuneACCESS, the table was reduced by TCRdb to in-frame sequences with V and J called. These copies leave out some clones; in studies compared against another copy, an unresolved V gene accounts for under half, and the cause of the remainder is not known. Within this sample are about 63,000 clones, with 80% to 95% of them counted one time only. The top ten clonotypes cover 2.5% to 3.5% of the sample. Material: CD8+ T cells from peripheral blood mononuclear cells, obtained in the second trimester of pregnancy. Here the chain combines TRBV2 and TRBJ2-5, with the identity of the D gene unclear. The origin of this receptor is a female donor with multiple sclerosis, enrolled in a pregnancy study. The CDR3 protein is CASREQYQETQYF. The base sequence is TGTGCCAGCAGGGAACAGTACCAAGAGACCCAGTACTTC.